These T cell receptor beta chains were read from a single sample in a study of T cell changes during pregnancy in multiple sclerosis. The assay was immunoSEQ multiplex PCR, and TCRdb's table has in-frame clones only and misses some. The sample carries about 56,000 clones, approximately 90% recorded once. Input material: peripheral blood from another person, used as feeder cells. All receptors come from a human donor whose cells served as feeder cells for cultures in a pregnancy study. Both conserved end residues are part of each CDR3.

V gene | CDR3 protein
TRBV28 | CASTPTGAGGLGVSQPQHF
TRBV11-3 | CASSLQETYEQYF
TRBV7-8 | CASSPRDGSNTEAFF
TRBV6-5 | CASSVTGAANSPLHF
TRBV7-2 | CASSSKTGYNEQFF
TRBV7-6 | CASSGRDRRNEQYF
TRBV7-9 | CASSLESAERDQPQHF
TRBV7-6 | CASSRVRNQPQHF
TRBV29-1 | CSVDQDRGGNYGYTF
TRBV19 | CASSMRTGQGRDTQYF
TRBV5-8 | CASSLHRGVPSEQYF
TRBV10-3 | CASQGGQGLYEQYF
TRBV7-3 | CASSPRSRGPNNSPLHF
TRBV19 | CASSIPGVAGELFF
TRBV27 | CASSLQGYGYTF
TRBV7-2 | CASSPTGGGNGYTF
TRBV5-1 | CASKLAGGQETQYF
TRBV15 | CATSRDLSNPAEAFF
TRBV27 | CASSLSQGGLIGETQYF
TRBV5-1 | CASSLMTSAFVSTDTQYF
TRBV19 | CASSNGDRVTEEQYF
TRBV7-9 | CASSFTGPGDTEAFF
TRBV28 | CASSSTGTNTEAFF